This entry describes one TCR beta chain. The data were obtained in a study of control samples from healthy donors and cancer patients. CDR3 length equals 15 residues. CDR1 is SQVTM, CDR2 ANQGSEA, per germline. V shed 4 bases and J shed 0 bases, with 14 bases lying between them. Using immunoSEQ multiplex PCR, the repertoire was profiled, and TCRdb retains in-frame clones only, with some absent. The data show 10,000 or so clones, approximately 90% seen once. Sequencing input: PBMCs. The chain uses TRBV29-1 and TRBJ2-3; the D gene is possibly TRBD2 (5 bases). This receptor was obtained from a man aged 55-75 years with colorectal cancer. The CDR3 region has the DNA TGCAGCGTTGGAGGGCAACACCATAGCACAGATACGCAGTATTTT. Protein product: CSVGGQHHSTDTQYF.